Presented here are 19 T cell receptor beta chains from one specimen sequenced in a study of T cell responses to AZD1222 COVID-19 vaccine. TCRdb's table, derived via immunoSEQ multiplex PCR, lists solely in-frame clones and lacks some. The sample has about 83,000 clones, over 75% seen once. Specimen: peripheral blood, collected on day 0 of MenACWY control vaccination. Every receptor here comes from an adult in good health.

The rearrangement uses TRBV14 and TRBJ1-1; D remains ambiguous. There are 15 residues in the CDR3. The germline gives CDR1 SGHDN, CDR2 FVKESK. Trimming shortened V by 4 bases and J by 4 bases, and 16 bases separated the two germline ends. In nucleotides, the CDR3 is TGTGCCAGCAGCCCCGTACAGCTTTCCGGCACTGAAGCTTTCTTT. Translation: CASSPVQLSGTEAFF.

The V and J genes are TRBV4-2 and TRBJ2-1, with a tentative D call TRBD2 (5 bases). Trimming cost V 0 bases and J 6 bases, with 9 bases left between them. Per germline, CDR1 LGHNA and CDR2 YNFKEQ. The CDR3 length is 14 residues. CDR3 residues: CASSQDPLGNEQFF. The CDR3 DNA reads TGTGCCAGCAGCCAAGACCCACTAGGCAATGAGCAGTTCTTC.

The chain joins TRBV27 to TRBJ1-4, with 7 bases identical to TRBD1. Germline V lookup: CDR1 MNHEY, CDR2 SMNVEV (reference sequence). The ends lost 8 bases at V and 3 bases at J; junction bases unmatched: 9. The CDR3 is 15 amino acids. Here the CDR3 DNA reads TGTGCCAGCTCCCTATCGGGACAGCCTAATGAAAAACTGTTTTTT. This codes for CASSLSGQPNEKLFF.

The genes are TRBV15 and TRBJ2-5, with TRBD1 identical over 7 bases. CDR1 LNHNV and CDR2 YYDKDF come from the germline V gene (reference sequence). CDR3 length: 16 residues. J gave up 5 bases and V 0 bases, and 9 bases lay outside the gene matches. DNA of the CDR3: TGTGCCACCAGCAGAGAGAGGGGGCCAGGGGTGGAGACCCAGTACTTC. This translates into CATSRERGPGVETQYF.

J is TRBJ2-1 and V is TRBV6-5, with TRBD2 matching over 11 bases. V lost 5 bases and J lost 9; bases outside the gene matches: 6. Germline-derived CDR1 and CDR2 are MNHEY and SVGAGI. CDR3 length: 14 residues. The CDR3 loop is CASSTTSGSSEQFF. CDR3 bases: TGTGCCAGCAGTACCACTAGCGGGAGTAGTGAGCAGTTCTTC.

The chain couples TRBV11-2 to TRBJ2-7; D gene ambiguous. This CDR3 region has 16 residues. Germline assignment: CDR1 SGHAT and CDR2 FQNNGV. V was clipped by 5 bases and J by 2 bases, with 19 bases between them. The CDR3 region has the DNA TGTGCCAGCAGCCCGATCAGGCGGACCAGTACCTACGAGCAGTACTTC. Protein: CASSPIRRTSTYEQYF.

CDR3 DNA: TGTGCCAGCAGTTTGAGCCTAGTTCACGAGCAGTACTTC. The encoded protein is CASSLSLVHEQYF. The rearrangement joins TRBV28 to TRBJ2-7; D gene unclear. Germline values: CDR1 MDHEN, CDR2 SYDVKM. The CDR3 has 13 amino acids. The germline V and J ends were trimmed by 3 bases and 5 bases, with 11 bases remaining between them.

The gene calls are TRBV5-1 and TRBJ1-4; D is ambiguous. V shed 0 bases and J shed 0 bases, with 9 bases lying between them. This CDR3 region has 16 residues. The germline V gene encodes CDR1 SGHRS and CDR2 YFSETQ. The CDR3 loop is CASSLGWTTTNEKLFF. The CDR3, as DNA: TGCGCCAGCAGCTTGGGGTGGACCACAACTAATGAAAAACTGTTTTTT. The full variable domain, completed using reference TRBV5-1 and TRBJ1-4, is KAGVTQTPRYLIKTRGQQVTLSCSPISGHRSVSWYQQTPGQGLQFLFEYFSETQRNKGNFPGRFSGRQFSNSRSEMNVSTLELGDSALYLCASSLGWTTTNEKLFFGSGTQLSVL.

This rearrangement joins TRBV4-1 to TRBJ1-4; TRBD1 might be the D (5 bases). Germline lookup yields CDR1 MGHRA and CDR2 YSYEKL. The CDR3 spans 16 residues. The V end was cut by 0 bases, the J end by 11 bases, with 19 bases between. CDR3 DNA sequence: TGCGCCAGCAGCCAAGATAATTCGGAGGAACGGGGGAAACTGTTTTTT. The encoded protein is CASSQDNSEERGKLFF.

A word on this clone: One end of the junction fails to match germline, which may point to a read error. The gene calls are TRBV19 and TRBJ2-1, with 11 bases matching TRBD2. The CDR3 is made up of 17 amino acids. Germline loops: CDR1 LNHDA, CDR2 SQIVND (reference sequence). In nucleotides, the CDR3 is TGTGCCAGTAGATTCCATCAATATAGCGGGAGGGCCGGTAGGGCGGTCTTC. This sequence encodes CASRFHQYSGRAGRAVF.

This clone came up a few times. The chain joins TRBV2 to TRBJ1-5; D unclear. The CDR3 loop spans 14 amino acids. V lost 1 base, J lost 9 bases, and 13 bases lay in between. The germline gives CDR1 SNHLY, CDR2 FYNNEI. The CDR3 DNA is TGTGCCAGCAGTGAAGGGCAACCTGGGAGGCCCCAGCATTTT. It codes for CASSEGQPGRPQHF.

This chain links TRBV27 with TRBJ2-7; D could derive from TRBD1 or TRBD2 (5 bases each). Trimming stripped 8 bases from V and 3 bases from J, with 20 bases between. Germline CDR1 MNHEY, CDR2 SMNVEV (reference sequence). This CDR3 contains 15 residues. The CDR3 region has the DNA TGTGCCAGCGGAGGTAACCCGGGGCGAAACTACGAGCAGTACTTC. Translated: CASGGNPGRNYEQYF.

The chain has TRBV10-1 and TRBJ2-1, with D maybe TRBD1 (6 bases). Germline assignment: CDR1 WNHNN and CDR2 SYGVQD (reference sequence). The CDR3 consists of 14 residues. Trimming stripped 8 bases from V and 6 bases from J, with 17 bases between. CDR3 in DNA: TGCGCCAGCGGAAGGACAGAGAGCTTCAATGAGCAGTTCTTC. Encoded protein: CASGRTESFNEQFF.

The genes are TRBV29-1 and TRBJ1-4; D is perhaps TRBD1 (5 bases). V was trimmed by 4 bases and J by 2 bases, leaving 11 bases between them. The CDR3 has 14 amino acids. Germline V gene lookup returns CDR1 SQVTM and CDR2 ANQGSEA. CDR3 in DNA: TGCAGCGTTGGCGACCGGGACACTAATGAAAAACTGTTTTTT. It codes for CSVGDRDTNEKLFF.

This clone was recorded only once. In DNA, the CDR3 is TGTGCCAGTAGTCAACAGGGATTGGTCACTGAAGCTTTCTTT. Residues: CASSQQGLVTEAFF. V gene TRBV19 combines with J gene TRBJ1-1, with D possibly TRBD1 on 6 matching bases. The V gene lost 5 bases and the J gene lost 4 bases, with 14 bases spanning the gap. From germline, CDR1 is LNHDA and CDR2 SQIVND (reference sequence). This CDR3 has 14 residues.

The chain recombines TRBV4-3 with TRBJ2-2, with D possibly matching TRBD1 (6 bases). Trimming stripped 1 base from V and 3 bases from J, with 15 bases between. The CDR3 loop spans 17 amino acids. Looked up from germline, CDR1 is LGHNA and CDR2 is YSLEER. CDR3 in amino acids: CASSQVPTGFDTGELFF. CDR3 nucleotides: TGCGCCAGCAGCCAAGTCCCCACAGGGTTTGACACCGGGGAGCTGTTTTTT.

The rearrangement links TRBV6-5 to TRBJ1-5; no definite D call. Trimming removed 7 bases at V and 9 bases at J, with 13 bases between. Germline loops: CDR1 MNHEY, CDR2 SVGAGI. This CDR3 is 12 amino acids long. The CDR3 is CASMAVLRPQHF. The CDR3 nucleotides read TGTGCCAGCATGGCAGTCCTTAGGCCCCAGCATTTT.

This rearrangement joins TRBV28 to TRBJ1-4; TRBD1 might be the D (5 bases). The CDR3 extends over 14 amino acids. Germline loops: CDR1 MDHEN, CDR2 SYDVKM. The germline V and J ends were trimmed by 8 bases and 2 bases, with 12 bases remaining between them. The CDR3 loop is CASFGGGTNEKLFF. CDR3 DNA sequence: TGTGCCAGCTTTGGGGGGGGTACTAATGAAAAACTGTTTTTT.

This clone was seen only once. This chain links TRBV19 with TRBJ1-5; perhaps TRBD1 as D (5 bases). This CDR3 comprises 15 residues. V lost 7 bases, J lost 7 bases, and 20 bases lay in between. The V gene's germline CDR1 is LNHDA and CDR2 SQIVND (reference sequence). The CDR3 bases are TGTGCCAGTACCCGAATCAGGGAGGTAGGCCAGCCCCAGCATTTT. Protein product: CASTRIREVGQPQHF.